This entry lists 12 T cell receptor beta chains sequenced from one sample in a study of T cell responses to AZD1222 COVID-19 vaccine. Repertoires were generated with immunoSEQ multiplex PCR, while TCRdb's copy carries only in-frame clones and drops some. The table has roughly 150,000 clones, approximately 88% seen once. This specimen consisted of peripheral blood, obtained on day 0 of AZD1222 vaccination. Every receptor here comes from an adult in good health.

The chain is built from TRBV7-9 and TRBJ2-2, with 10 nucleotides matching TRBD2. The CDR3 consists of 17 residues. Germline V gene lookup returns CDR1 SEHNR and CDR2 FQNEAQ (reference sequence). Germline trimming cut 3 bases from V and 0 bases from J; bases unmatched to any gene: 4. In nucleotides, the CDR3 is TGTGCCAGCAGCTTTGCTAGCGGGGGAACGAACACCGGGGAGCTGTTTTTT. Encoded protein: CASSFASGGTNTGELFF.

The J gene is TRBJ1-5, the V gene TRBV7-2, with 11 bases identical to TRBD1. CDR1 is SGHTA, CDR2 FQGNSA, per germline. The junction had 4 bases not matched to a gene; V was cut back by 2 bases and J by 4 bases. The CDR3 loop spans 16 amino acids. CDR3 amino acids: CASSLSGTGGNQPQHF. DNA for the CDR3: TGTGCCAGCAGCTTATCCGGGACAGGGGGAAATCAGCCCCAGCATTTT.

The rearrangement uses TRBV2 and TRBJ2-5; 7 bases fit TRBD1. J lost 4 bases, V lost 6 bases, and 8 bases had no gene match. This CDR3 spans 14 amino acids. The V gene's germline CDR1 is SNHLY and CDR2 FYNNEI. The CDR3 nucleotides are TGTGCCAGCAGCGGAACAGGGGCCGTAGAGACCCAGTACTTC. The encoded protein is CASSGTGAVETQYF.

The rearrangement joins TRBV28 to TRBJ2-1; D uncertain. Germline V gene lookup returns CDR1 MDHEN and CDR2 SYDVKM. The germline V and J ends were trimmed by 3 bases and 7 bases, with 7 bases remaining between them. There are 12 residues in the CDR3. The chain's CDR3 is CASSFLANEQFF. The CDR3 DNA reads as TGTGCCAGCAGTTTTCTCGCAAATGAGCAGTTCTTC.

The rearrangement uses TRBV14 and TRBJ2-1; 8 bases fit TRBD2. V was clipped by 4 bases and J by 4 bases; unmatched bases: 6. The CDR3 has 15 amino acids. Looked up from germline, CDR1 is SGHDN and CDR2 is FVKESK. The CDR3 loop reads CASSRRGAPYNEQFF. The CDR3 region has the DNA TGTGCCAGCAGCCGGCGGGGGGCCCCTTACAATGAGCAGTTCTTC.

With respect to this clone: The sample holds other DNA sequences that translate to the same CDR3. The J gene is TRBJ2-2, the V gene TRBV9; D not certain. CDR1 is SGDLS and CDR2 is YYNGEE in the germline V gene. V was shortened by 0 bases and J by 1 base, with 7 bases between the two germline ends. The CDR3 runs 15 residues. The CDR3 loop reads CASSVGGLNTGELFF. CDR3 in DNA: TGTGCCAGCAGCGTAGGGGGATTGAACACCGGGGAGCTGTTTTTT.

The V and J genes are TRBV12-3 or TRBV12-4 and TRBJ1-1; D remains unclear. The CDR3 runs to 13 residues. V lost 5 bases, J lost 4 bases, and 11 bases lay in between. CDR3 bases: TGTGCCAGCAGTCTAGGGCCGGGCACTGAAGCTTTCTTT. This gives the protein CASSLGPGTEAFF.

The V and J genes are TRBV20-1 and TRBJ2-3; tentatively, D is TRBD2 (6 bases). The length of the CDR3 is 15 residues. The germline gives CDR1 DFQATT, CDR2 SNEGSKA (reference sequence). Trimming removed 3 bases from V and 2 bases from J, with 15 bases in between. CDR3 residues: CSASPPRGDTDTQYF. The CDR3 DNA follows: TGCAGTGCTAGTCCCCCGCGGGGAGACACAGATACGCAGTATTTT.

The chain employs TRBV21-1 and TRBJ2-2; no check of the table's D call, TRBD2, against the DNA was made. TRBV21-1 has pseudogene status. This CDR3 is 17 amino acids long. CDR3 DNA: TGTGCCAGCAGCGCCGAGTCCCCAAGCGGGAGTTCTGGGGAGCTGTTTTTT. It encodes CASSAESPSGSSGELFF.

The rearrangement links TRBV11-3 to TRBJ1-2; D is undetermined. Germline loops: CDR1 SGHNT, CDR2 YENEEA. The V end was cut by 1 base, the J end by 4 bases, with 4 bases between. The CDR3 loop spans 12 amino acids. In DNA, the CDR3 is TGTGCCAGCAGCTTAGGGACCTATGGCTACACCTTC. Protein sequence: CASSLGTYGYTF.

This sequence joins TRBV5-1 and TRBJ2-7; D unclear. V lost 4 bases and J lost 4, with 9 bases in between. Germline values: CDR1 SGHRS, CDR2 YFSETQ. This CDR3 comprises 12 residues. Here the CDR3 reads CASSAYPYEQYF. The CDR3 DNA reads TGCGCCAGCAGCGCGTACCCTTACGAGCAGTACTTC.

The chain couples TRBV7-2 to TRBJ1-3; D may be TRBD1 (5 bases). V dropped 5 bases and J dropped 2 bases, with 13 bases sitting between them. CDR1 is SGHTA and CDR2 is FQGNSA in the germline V gene. The CDR3 is 15 amino acids. This CDR3 is CASSRRQGAGNTIYF. The CDR3 DNA follows: TGTGCCAGCAGCAGGAGGCAGGGTGCTGGAAACACCATATATTTT.